This entry lists 20 T cell receptor beta chains sequenced from one sample in a study of T cell repertoires in cytomegalovirus infection. Via MiXCR, TCRdb re-called the reads, giving one row per CDR3 protein. The sample holds hundreds of thousands of distinct CDR3 sequences, more than 40% seen once. These receptors have no known antigen. The sequencing here drew on cultured PBMCs, taken from culture after CMV antigen stimulation. The receptors originated from a human donor in good health (CMV status not recorded). Some clones in this sample may be carry-over from other donors' samples.

This clonotype has a handful of counts. The chain employs TRBV7-2 and TRBJ1-6; D gene unclear. This CDR3 has 14 residues. Per germline, CDR1 SGHTA and CDR2 FQGNSA. V was clipped by 6 bases and J by 8 bases, with 14 bases between them. The CDR3 DNA follows: TGTGCCAGCAGTTCCGATACTTTTTATTCACCCCTCCACTTT. Residues: CASSSDTFYSPLHF.

This chain uses TRBV7-2 with TRBJ1-6; no firm D call. V shed 0 bases and J shed 9 bases, with 15 bases lying between them. Germline values: CDR1 SGHTA, CDR2 FQGNSA. This CDR3 contains 16 residues. This CDR3 reads CASSLAQGGHGSPLHF. The DNA for the CDR3 is TGTGCCAGCAGCTTAGCGCAAGGAGGGCACGGTTCACCCCTCCACTTT.

The V and J genes are TRBV11-2 and TRBJ1-1, with D possibly TRBD1 on 6 matching bases. Per the germline V gene, CDR1 is SGHAT and CDR2 is FQNNGV. With 3 bases removed from V and 7 bases from J, the gap between germline ends came to 12 bases. The CDR3 is 13 residues long. The CDR3 DNA reads as TGTGCCAGCAGCTTGGACAGCCTCATTGAAGCTTTCTTT. Translation: CASSLDSLIEAFF.

Details on this clonotype: As the CDR3 is not closed by the conserved phenylalanine or tryptophan, this likely results from a read error. It is unclear where the CDR3 begins or ends on the DNA, so no DNA is shown, and the CDR3 is as TCRdb lists it. V usage is TRBV6-5 and J usage is TRBJ2-3; the table names TRBD2, a call not compared with the DNA. CDR1 is MNHEY, CDR2 SVGAGI, per germline. The CDR3 comprises 14 residues, both ends counted. The CDR3 sequence is CASSQRWGGDTQSY.

This clonotype was detected a few times. The chain combines TRBV6-1 with TRBJ1-1; possible D gene TRBD1, 6 bases. CDR1 MNHNS and CDR2 SASEGT come from the germline V gene. Trimming removed 6 bases at V and 3 bases at J, with 11 bases between. The CDR3 length is 13 residues. The CDR3 loop reads CASRMDRDTEAFF. CDR3 DNA sequence: TGTGCCAGCAGAATGGACAGAGACACTGAAGCTTTCTTT.

This clonotype was counted only a few times. The chain uses TRBV6-2 or TRBV6-3 and TRBJ2-7; D might be TRBD2 (7 bases). This CDR3 region has 14 residues. Germline values: CDR1 MNHEY, CDR2 SVGEGT. Trimming took off 2 bases at V and 3 bases at J, with 11 bases between the two ends. CDR3 protein: CASSYGGGLYEQYF. DNA for the CDR3: TGTGCCAGCAGTTACGGGGGGGGCCTCTACGAGCAGTACTTC.

In DNA form, the CDR3 reads TGCAGCGTTGAATGGACCCAAGTCGGGGAGACCCAGTACTTC. It is translated as CSVEWTQVGETQYF. V and J are TRBV29-1 and TRBJ2-5; D unresolved. The CDR3 length is 14 residues. V lost 2 bases and J lost 5, with 15 bases in between. CDR1 is SQVTM and CDR2 is ANQGSEA in the germline V gene.

A single count supports this clonotype. V is TRBV30 and J is TRBJ1-1, with no clear D. This CDR3 spans 11 amino acids. With 0 bases removed from V and 3 bases from J, the gap between germline ends came to 2 bases. Looked up from germline, CDR1 is GTSNPN and CDR2 is SVGIG (reference sequence). The CDR3 sequence: CAWSVHTEAFF. CDR3 DNA sequence: TGTGCCTGGAGTGTACACACTGAAGCTTTCTTT.

Concerning this clonotype itself: The junction does not match germline at one end; this may be a read error. The rearrangement joins TRBV19 to TRBJ2-7; 7 bases line up with TRBD2. CDR1 and CDR2 from the germline V gene are LNHDA and SQIVND (reference sequence). CDR3 size: 15 residues. As DNA, the CDR3 is TGTGCCAGTAGTATTGCACCAGCGGGACCCTACGAGCAGTCCTTC. Amino acid sequence: CASSIAPAGPYEQSF.

V gene TRBV7-2 combines with J gene TRBJ2-7; 7 bases map to TRBD1. The germline CDR1 and CDR2 sequences are SGHTA and FQGNSA. Trimming took 6 bases from V and 6 from J; bases not matched to a gene: 17. The CDR3 has 16 residues. The CDR3 coding sequence is TGTGCCAGCAGACAAGGGGGCAGGGAATTCCCCTCCGAGCAGTACTTC. It codes for CASRQGGREFPSEQYF.

The rearrangement links TRBV7-9 to TRBJ2-3, with D possibly TRBD1 on 6 matching bases. V dropped 6 bases and J dropped 3 bases, with 16 bases sitting between them. The CDR3 runs 15 residues. In germline, CDR1 is SEHNR, CDR2 FQNEAQ (reference sequence). The CDR3 sequence: CASRRPGHQTDTQYF. CDR3 in DNA: TGTGCCAGCAGAAGACCGGGACACCAGACAGATACGCAGTATTTT.

The chain couples TRBV5-4 to TRBJ2-6, with a weak D call TRBD1 (6 bases). The germline V gene encodes CDR1 SGHNT and CDR2 YYREEE (reference sequence). The CDR3 consists of 16 residues. Deletions cut 0 bases from V and 2 bases from J, with 9 bases between. CDR3 protein: CASSLGTATGANVLTF. The CDR3, as DNA: TGTGCCAGCAGCTTGGGGACAGCCACTGGGGCCAACGTCCTGACTTTC.

This clonotype has just a few counts. The V call is TRBV7-4, the J call TRBJ2-3; TRBD2 agrees at 16 bases. CDR1 and CDR2 from the germline V gene are SGHVT and SQSDAQ. CDR3 length: 20 amino acids. Trimming took 4 bases from V and 4 from J; bases not matched to a gene: 14. CDR3 in DNA: TGTGCCAGCAGCTCACCGGGACTAGCGGGAGGGCCTATTATCGCAGATACGCAGTATTTT. Residues: CASSSPGLAGGPIIADTQYF.

The rearrangement joins TRBV7-9 to TRBJ1-2; D is possibly TRBD1 (5 bases). V gave up 0 bases and J gave up 2 bases, with 16 bases separating them. This CDR3 region has 17 residues. The V gene's germline CDR1 is SEHNR and CDR2 FQNEAQ (reference sequence). CDR3 sequence (DNA): TGTGCCAGCAGCTTAGCCCGGGGTAGGGGACCCAACTATGGCTACACCTTC. As protein: CASSLARGRGPNYGYTF.

The chain is built from TRBV27 and TRBJ2-3, with D possibly being TRBD1 or TRBD2 (5 bases each). V lost 1 base, J lost 2 bases, and 10 bases lay in between. The germline V gene has CDR1 MNHEY and CDR2 SMNVEV (reference sequence). CDR3 length: 15 amino acids. CDR3 loop: CASSLWGRITDTQYF. CDR3 coding DNA: TGTGCCAGCAGTTTATGGGGACGCATCACAGATACGCAGTATTTT.

V and J are TRBV9 and TRBJ1-6; 9 bases map to TRBD1. Germline CDR1 reads SGDLS; CDR2 reads YYNGEE. This CDR3 comprises 15 residues. The ends lost 4 bases at V and 10 bases at J; junction bases unmatched: 9. CDR3 in DNA: TGTGCCAGCAGCTCCCGGGACAGGGTGGACTCACCCCTCCACTTT. As protein: CASSSRDRVDSPLHF.

This chain links TRBV6-6 with TRBJ2-1; maybe TRBD2 (6 bases). Germline loops: CDR1 MNHNY, CDR2 SVGAGI (reference sequence). This CDR3 spans 14 amino acids. V was trimmed by 1 base and J by 7 bases, leaving 11 bases between them. CDR3 DNA: TGTGCCAGCAGTTACTTGGCAGGGAGGAATGAGCAGTTCTTC. Translating gives CASSYLAGRNEQFF.

In this sample, this clonotype turned up once. J is TRBJ2-6 and V is TRBV19; D is unresolved. The CDR3 spans 15 residues. The germline gives CDR1 LNHDA, CDR2 SQIVND (reference sequence). Trimming removed 3 bases from V and 0 bases from J, with 6 bases in between. In nucleotides, the CDR3 is TGTGCCAGTAGTATTTCGTACTCTGGGGCCAACGTCCTGACTTTC. Amino acids: CASSISYSGANVLTF. The whole variable domain, remainder taken from reference TRBV19 and TRBJ2-6, is DGGITQSPKYLFRKEGQNVTLSCEQNLNHDAMYWYRQDPGQGLRLIYYSQIVNDFQKGDIAEGYSVSREKKESFPLTVTSAQKNPTAFYLCASSISYSGANVLTFGAGSRLTVL.

The chain carries TRBV7-2 and TRBJ2-1, with TRBD2 matching 8 bases. Trimming removed 7 bases from V and 8 bases from J; junction bases left unmatched: 13. This CDR3 contains 15 residues. CDR1 and CDR2 from the germline V gene are SGHTA and FQGNSA. The CDR3 DNA follows: TGTGCCAGCAAGGGTAGGCTAGCGGGCGTCTATGAGCAGTTCTTC. Residues: CASKGRLAGVYEQFF.

This clonotype was counted a few times. The rearrangement uses TRBV12-3 or TRBV12-4 and TRBJ2-1, with TRBD2 as a possible D gene (5 bases). The V end was cut by 7 bases, the J end by 5 bases, with 15 bases between. The CDR3 spans 14 residues. CDR3 nucleotide sequence: TGTGCCAGCAAGTCCCCGGGGTCGGACAATGAGCAGTTCTTC. Translated: CASKSPGSDNEQFF.